Listed below are T cell receptor beta chains from one sample, sequenced in a study of OX40 agonist ivuxolimab in advanced cancers. Assay used: immunoSEQ multiplex PCR; TCRdb lists only in-frame clones, some missing. The sample shows fewer than 15,000 clones, more than 75% of them seen only once. The source was CD4+ or CD8+ T cells sorted from blood, collected in a trial of the OX40 agonist ivuxolimab. These receptors were collected from an adult with an advanced solid tumor such as melanoma, head and neck, liver or kidney cancer. CDR3s include the opening cysteine and the closing phenylalanine or tryptophan. D genes are given only for firm matches. Size is omitted from some rows. Given values are once, few, many or a class for expanded clones.

length	J	D	size	V	DNA	CDR3
14	TRBJ1-1	TRBD1	once	TRBV4-2	TGTGCCAGCAGCTTAGCGACAGGGCGTGCGGAAGCTTTCTTT	CASSLATGRAEAFF
15	TRBJ2-2	NA	NA	TRBV14	TGTGCCAGCAGCCACCGGGACAAGAACACCGGGGAGCTGTTTTTT	CASSHRDKNTGELFF
17	TRBJ2-2	NA	NA	TRBV27	TGTGCCAGCAGTTTATATAGGGGCCAGGCGAGGACCGGGGAGCTGTTTTTT	CASSLYRGQARTGELFF
13	TRBJ2-2	NA	NA	TRBV27	TGTGCCAGCAGTTTAGGGGTTACCGGGGAGCTGTTTTTT	CASSLGVTGELFF
15	TRBJ1-3	NA	NA	TRBV19	TGTGCCAGTAGTATGGTCGCGGGCTCTGGAAACACCATATATTTT	CASSMVAGSGNTIYF
16	TRBJ2-1	NA	few	TRBV11-3	TGTGCCAGCAGCTTAAAGGGGATAAGCTCCTACAATGAGCAGTTCTTC	CASSLKGISSYNEQFF
14	TRBJ2-3	NA	NA	TRBV7-3	TGTGCCAGCAGCTTAGGGTCGGCCCCGGATACGCAGTATTTT	CASSLGSAPDTQYF
12	TRBJ2-7	NA	NA	TRBV29-1	TGCAGCGCGACCGACTTGACCTACGAGCAGTACTTC	CSATDLTYEQYF
12	TRBJ1-2	NA	medium-sized	TRBV30	TGTGCCTGGAGTGACAATCAGGGGCACTACACCTTC	CAWSDNQGHYTF
13	TRBJ2-1	NA	few	TRBV11-3	TGTGCCAGCAGCCCTACCAGATGGAATGAGCAGTTCTTC	CASSPTRWNEQFF
16	TRBJ2-3	NA	once	TRBV27	TGTGCCAGCAGCCCCGGAGGCGGGCCAAGCACAGATACGCAGTATTTT	CASSPGGGPSTDTQYF
15	TRBJ1-5	NA	medium-sized	TRBV5-8	TGTGCCAGCAGCGTCTATTTTGGCGGCAATCAGCCCCAGCATTTT	CASSVYFGGNQPQHF
14	TRBJ1-5	NA	NA	TRBV2	TGTGCCAGCCTACAGGGTATAGGCAATCAGCCCCAGCATTTT	CASLQGIGNQPQHF
15	TRBJ1-4	TRBD1	NA	TRBV19	TGTGCCAGTAGTATAAAAAGGACAGGAGGTGAAAAACTGTTTTTT	CASSIKRTGGEKLFF
15	TRBJ2-2	NA	NA	TRBV7-6	TGTGCCAGCAGCTTATACAGGATAGACACCGGGGAGCTGTTTTTT	CASSLYRIDTGELFF
14	TRBJ2-5	TRBD2	NA	TRBV27	TGTGCCAGCAAAAAGCGGGGGATACGTGAGACCCAGTACTTC	CASKKRGIRETQYF
15	TRBJ2-7	TRBD1	NA	TRBV4-1	TGCGCCAGCAGCCAAGATGGCAGGGGGTTCTACGAGCAGTACTTC	CASSQDGRGFYEQYF
20	TRBJ2-7	TRBD2	NA	TRBV4-3	TGCGCCAGCAGCCAAGTTCCTTGGACTAGCGGGGAAAGAATCTCCTACGAGCAGTACTTC	CASSQVPWTSGERISYEQYF
15	TRBJ2-3	NA	NA	TRBV5-4	TGTGCCAGCAGCTTACGGAGCGCCCCCCCAGATACGCAGTATTTT	CASSLRSAPPDTQYF
14	TRBJ2-1	NA	NA	TRBV7-9	TGTGCCAGCAGTCGAGGACGGGCCCAGGGTGGGCAGTTCTTC	CASSRGRAQGGQFF
16	TRBJ2-1	TRBD1	few	TRBV5-1	TGCGCCAGCAGCTTGGGACAGGGGTCCTCCTACAATGAGCAGTTCTTC	CASSLGQGSSYNEQFF
16	TRBJ2-3	NA	NA	TRBV6-5	TGTGCCAGCAGTTACGCCGAAGGTACCATAGGGGATACGCAGTATTTT	CASSYAEGTIGDTQYF
16	TRBJ2-5	NA	NA	TRBV29-1	TGCAGCGTTGAAGATTTCGTCTCAGGCCTTGCGGAGACCCAGTACTTC	CSVEDFVSGLAETQYF
14	TRBJ2-7	NA	NA	TRBV7-6	TGTGCCAGCAGCCTAGCTTTATGGGGAGGCGAGCAGTACTTC	CASSLALWGGEQYF
14	TRBJ2-1	NA	NA	TRBV28	TGTGCCAGCAGTTTACGGGGCTCCTACAATGAGCAGTTCTTC	CASSLRGSYNEQFF
13	TRBJ2-2	NA	NA	TRBV27	TGTGCCAGCAGTCCTCAGGTCTCCGGGGAGCTGTTTTTT	CASSPQVSGELFF
11	TRBJ2-1	NA	NA	TRBV20-1	TGCAGTGCTAGAGTGGGCGTGGAGCAGTTCTTC	CSARVGVEQFF
15	TRBJ1-1	TRBD1	NA	TRBV4-3	TGCGCCAGCAGCCAAGCGGCAGGGGGTTACACTGAAGCTTTCTTT	CASSQAAGGYTEAFF
17	TRBJ2-6	NA	NA	TRBV6-9	TGTGCCAGCAGTATACACTTACGACAAAGTCGGGCCAACGTCCTGACTTTC	CASSIHLRQSRANVLTF
12	TRBJ1-5	NA	NA	TRBV7-3	TGTGCCAGCAGGAACAGCAATCAGCCCCAGCATTTT	CASRNSNQPQHF
16	TRBJ1-2	NA	NA	TRBV4-3	TGCGCCAGCAGCCAAGTGGAGACAGTGATTGGATATGGCTACACCTTC	CASSQVETVIGYGYTF
14	TRBJ1-2	NA	NA	TRBV5-4	TGTGCCAGCAGCTTGGCCGGGGCTCCCTATGGCTACACCTTC	CASSLAGAPYGYTF
15	TRBJ2-1	TRBD1	once	TRBV5-1	TGCGCCAGCAGTCCGGACAGGGGGCAAGGCAATGAGCAGTTCTTC	CASSPDRGQGNEQFF
14	TRBJ2-6	NA	NA	TRBV19	TGTGCCAGTAGTATATCAAGTGGGGCCAACGTCCTGACTTTC	CASSISSGANVLTF
14	TRBJ2-7	TRBD2	few	TRBV5-4	TGTGCCAGCAGCTTGGAGGTAGCGGGGGACGAGCAGTACTTC	CASSLEVAGDEQYF
14	TRBJ1-5	TRBD1	NA	TRBV27	TGTGCCAGCAGCCTCCGACAGGGACGGCAGCCCCAGCATTTT	CASSLRQGRQPQHF
14	TRBJ2-2	NA	NA	TRBV7-3	TGTGCCAGCAGCTCCTACAAGGGGACCGGGGAGCTGTTTTTT	CASSSYKGTGELFF
13	TRBJ1-1	TRBD1	NA	TRBV7-9	TGTGCCGCAAGGACAGGGTCGTACGCTGAAGCTTTCTTT	CAARTGSYAEAFF
15	TRBJ1-5	NA	NA	TRBV19	TGTGCCAGTAGTTCGGGGGACTATAGCAATCAGCCCCAGCATTTT	CASSSGDYSNQPQHF
15	TRBJ2-3	TRBD2	NA	TRBV14	TGTGCCAGCAACTTGATAGCGGGGGGCTTATATACGCAGTATTTT	CASNLIAGGLYTQYF
14	TRBJ2-1	NA	once	TRBV7-9	TGTGCCAGCAGCCCGAGAATCGTAAGGGGTGAGCAGTTCTTC	CASSPRIVRGEQFF
12	TRBJ2-1	NA	NA	TRBV6-6	TGTGCCAGCGCCCGGGTCTACAATGAGCAGTTCTTC	CASARVYNEQFF
14	TRBJ1-1	TRBD1	NA	TRBV6-5	TGTGCCAGCGGCGCAGGGGGGGGAGGGGCTGAAGCTTTCTTT	CASGAGGGGAEAFF
15	TRBJ1-3	NA	NA	TRBV12-5	TGTGCTAGTGGTTTACGACCTGTACGCGAAAACACCATATATTTT	CASGLRPVRENTIYF
16	TRBJ2-2	TRBD1	NA	TRBV16	TGTGCCAGCAGCCCCACGGACAGGGTGGACACCGGGGAGCTGTTTTTT	CASSPTDRVDTGELFF
14	TRBJ2-3	NA	NA	TRBV6-6	TGTGCCAGCAGTTACTCCTCACCAGCGGATACGCAGTATTTT	CASSYSSPADTQYF
14	TRBJ1-2	NA	NA	TRBV7-6	TGTGCCAGCAGCCATACAACGGGACCCTATGGCTACACCTTC	CASSHTTGPYGYTF
15	TRBJ1-1	NA	once	TRBV11-2	TGTGCCAGCAGCCCCCGAGGACAGCTGAACACTGAAGCTTTCTTT	CASSPRGQLNTEAFF
13	TRBJ1-1	NA	NA	TRBV5-4	TGTGCCAGCAGCCGCGACGGGAACACTGAAGCTTTCTTT	CASSRDGNTEAFF
14	TRBJ1-1	NA	few	TRBV5-6	TGTGCCAGCAGCTTGTTTGTCGGAGGAACTGAAGCTTTCTTT	CASSLFVGGTEAFF
12	TRBJ2-1	NA	NA	TRBV7-9	TGTGCCAGCAGCTTAGGAGGATATGAGCAGTTCTTC	CASSLGGYEQFF
13	TRBJ2-3	TRBD2	NA	TRBV7-9	TGTGCCAGCAGAGACGGGGGGACGGATACGCAGTATTTT	CASRDGGTDTQYF
16	TRBJ2-1	TRBD1	few	TRBV4-3	TGCGCCAGCAGCCCAGGGCCCGGGACAGGGGTTTTTGAGCAGTTCTTC	CASSPGPGTGVFEQFF
16	TRBJ2-5	TRBD1	NA	TRBV5-1	TGCGCCATCCCTCTCCGGGACAGGGGCAGGGGGGAGACCCAGTACTTC	CAIPLRDRGRGETQYF
17	TRBJ2-1	TRBD2	NA	TRBV7-9	TGTGCCAGCAGCCATCCGACTAGCGGGGGATCCTACAATGAGCAGTTCTTC	CASSHPTSGGSYNEQFF
17	TRBJ1-5	TRBD1	NA	TRBV4-1	TGCGCCAGCAGCCAAGATCCGGGACAGGGGCCTAATCAGCCCCAGCATTTT	CASSQDPGQGPNQPQHF
16	TRBJ1-6	NA	NA	TRBV11-2	TGTGCCAGCCGAAATCTTACAGGGACCTATAATTCACCCCTCCACTTT	CASRNLTGTYNSPLHF
14	TRBJ1-5	TRBD1	few	TRBV7-1	TGTGCCAGCAGCCCAGGGACAGCCCCGCAGCCCCAGCATTTT	CASSPGTAPQPQHF
13	TRBJ2-7	TRBD1	NA	TRBV7-9	TGTGCCAGCCGAGGACAGGGGAACTACGAGCAGTACTTC	CASRGQGNYEQYF